This T cell receptor (beta chain) was sequenced during a study of CD8 T cells in Susac syndrome. A quantity of about 0.5 to 1 ug RNA underwent reverse transcription using random hexamers. Multiplex PCR with immunoSEQ amplified the TCR beta CDR3 across 54 Vbeta and 13 Jbeta. Via MiXCR, TCRdb re-called the immunoSEQ multiplex PCR reads, giving one row per CDR3 protein. The sample has roughly 200,000 distinct CDR3 sequences; more than 85% are singletons. Germline CDR1 MNHEY, CDR2 SVGAGI. The CDR3 extends over 17 amino acids. V shed 4 bases, J shed 5 bases, and the junction held 9 bases outside the gene matches.

The TCR was taken from a human donor with multiple sclerosis. The sample taken for sequencing was CD4+ T cells from PBMCs. The chain carries TRBV6-5 and TRBJ2-7; 15 bases fit TRBD2. The CDR3 spells CASSSGLAGGQVHEQYF. CDR3 sequence (DNA): TGTGCCAGCAGTTCCGGACTAGCGGGGGGGCAAGTGCACGAGCAGTACTTC.